This T cell receptor beta chain appears in the sequencing data of a study of blood T cells in healthy people across ages. Study as a whole: With template switching, about one barcoded beta molecule was captured per two T cells. Study-wide points: Versus aged donors, long-lived donors had higher diversity and more naive CD4+ cells.

Alongside a J-beta primer mix, a sample-barcoded 5' primer served in a second PCR lasting about 7 to 11 cycles. Each CDR3 protein gets one entry after TCRdb re-called the 5' RACE reads with MiXCR. Of about 640,000 distinct CDR3 sequences detected, roughly 58% appear once; the ten largest clones hold approximately 40%. With regard to this clonotype: The antigen is unknown.

No fewer than 6 micrograms of total RNA were isolated from every sample. The sequenced material came from blood. The receptor's source is a man aged 60 to 75 in good health.

The CDR3 loop reads CSARRQGPFGEQYF. Here the CDR3 DNA reads TGCAGTGCTAGGAGACAGGGACCCTTCGGCGAGCAGTACTTC. The chain uses TRBV20-1 and TRBJ2-7, with TRBD1 matching 7 bases. The J segment lost 6 bases and the V segment lost 3 bases, leaving 11 bases of the junction unmatched. This CDR3 region has 14 residues. Germline CDR1 DFQATT, CDR2 SNEGSKA (reference sequence).